These 6 T cell receptor beta chains were all obtained from the same sample, sequenced in a study of blood T cell repertoires in COVID-19. TCRdb's table, derived via immunoSEQ multiplex PCR, lists solely in-frame clones and lacks some. Among around 46,000 clones listed, around 87% were seen once. The sequenced material came from peripheral blood. These TCRs come from a human donor in a cohort sampled during active COVID-19.

The CDR3 nucleotides are TGTGCCACCGGGGGGACTAGCAACAATGAGCAGTTCTTC. Its protein is CATGGTSNNEQFF. V is TRBV10-3 and J is TRBJ2-1; the match to TRBD2 covers 9 bases. Germline assignment: CDR1 ENHRY and CDR2 SYGVKD. With V trimmed by 10 bases and J by 5 bases, 6 bases remained unmatched. The CDR3 loop spans 13 amino acids.

The J gene is TRBJ2-7, the V gene TRBV4-2, with 13 bases fitting TRBD2. This CDR3 has 17 amino acids. Germline V gene lookup returns CDR1 LGHNA and CDR2 YNFKEQ. After removal of 2 bases from V and 3 bases from J, the junction contained 7 bases not matched to a gene. The CDR3 spells CASSQTSGGAKDYEQYF. The CDR3 DNA follows: TGTGCCAGCAGCCAAACTAGCGGGGGGGCGAAGGACTACGAGCAGTACTTC.

The chain employs TRBV9 and TRBJ2-7, with 13 positions matching TRBD2. The CDR3 runs to 15 residues. The V segment lost 3 bases and the J segment 5 bases; nucleotides outside the gene matches: 5. Germline V gives CDR1 SGDLS, CDR2 YYNGEE. Here the CDR3 DNA reads TGTGCCAGCAGCGAGGGACTAGCGGGATCCCACGAGCAGTACTTC. It yields the protein CASSEGLAGSHEQYF.

V is TRBV10-2 and J is TRBJ2-3; possible D gene TRBD2, 5 bases. The germline V and J ends were trimmed by 6 bases and 3 bases, with 10 bases remaining between them. The germline gives CDR1 WSHSY, CDR2 SAAADI. This CDR3 spans 13 amino acids. CDR3 residues: CASSGLETDTQYF. CDR3 coding DNA: TGCGCCAGCAGCGGACTGGAGACAGATACGCAGTATTTT.

The chain links TRBV19 to TRBJ1-3; 7 bases map to TRBD1. The J segment lost 0 bases and the V segment lost 5 bases, leaving 4 bases of the junction unmatched. The CDR3 length is 15 residues. Germline V gene lookup returns CDR1 LNHDA and CDR2 SQIVND (reference sequence). CDR3 sequence: CASSSPGGSGNTIYF. The CDR3 coding sequence is TGTGCCAGTAGTTCCCCAGGGGGCTCTGGAAACACCATATATTTT. The full variable domain, with the rest looked up from reference TRBV19 and TRBJ1-3, is DGGITQSPKYLFRKEGQNVTLSCEQNLNHDAMYWYRQDPGQGLRLIYYSQIVNDFQKGDIAEGYSVSREKKESFPLTVTSAQKNPTAFYLCASSSPGGSGNTIYFGEGSWLTVV.

This clone was counted once. J is TRBJ2-1 and V is TRBV6-5; D is possibly TRBD2 (5 bases). Germline V gives CDR1 MNHEY, CDR2 SVGAGI. CDR3 length equals 12 residues. V lost 10 bases to trimming and J lost 8 bases, with 15 bases between them. CDR3 in amino acids: CATRASRHEQFF. DNA of the CDR3: TGTGCCACCCGAGCTAGCCGCCATGAGCAGTTCTTC.